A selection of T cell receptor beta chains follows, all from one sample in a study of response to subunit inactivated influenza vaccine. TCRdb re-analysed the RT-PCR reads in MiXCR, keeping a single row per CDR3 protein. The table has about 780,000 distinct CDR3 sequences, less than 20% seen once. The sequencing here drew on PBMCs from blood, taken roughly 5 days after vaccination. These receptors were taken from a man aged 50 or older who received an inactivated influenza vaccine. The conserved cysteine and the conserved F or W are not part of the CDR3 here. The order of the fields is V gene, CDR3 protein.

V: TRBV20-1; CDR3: SARQGVYEQY
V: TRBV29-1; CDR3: SATEAPRGIQY
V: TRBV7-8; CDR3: ASSSPTGGESPDFGYT
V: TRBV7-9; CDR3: ASSLAENNEQF
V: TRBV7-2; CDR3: ASSPGLRGPAHEQF
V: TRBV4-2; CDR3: ASSQAGGAKTQY
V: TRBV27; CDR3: ASSFGGSEGEQC
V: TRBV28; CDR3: ASVRLGQGFGYT
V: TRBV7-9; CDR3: ASSLGQEAETQY
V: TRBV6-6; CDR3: ASTLYGEQF
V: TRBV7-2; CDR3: ASSLFPGRLDQPQH
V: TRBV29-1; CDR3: SAPGGLDTGELF
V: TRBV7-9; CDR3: AILGPPVENEQY
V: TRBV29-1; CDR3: SVEDFQGYNEQF
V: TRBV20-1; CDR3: SASSLTTLYNSPLH
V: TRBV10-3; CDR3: ATSGQGNSPLH
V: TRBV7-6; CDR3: ASSLIVGRIDTQY
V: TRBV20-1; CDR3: SARPPHGPQETQY
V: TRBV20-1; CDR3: SAAIGTGGYEQY
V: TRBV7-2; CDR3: ASTPSPGQGQETQY
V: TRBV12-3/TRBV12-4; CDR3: ASSLGQGAHEQF
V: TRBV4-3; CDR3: ASSQDNGGSYEQY
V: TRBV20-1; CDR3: SARDYRVTEAF
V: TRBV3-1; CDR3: ASSQDLTGGNSPLH
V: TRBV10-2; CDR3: ASSVAGFPDTQY
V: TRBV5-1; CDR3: ASSFQGQQGGELF
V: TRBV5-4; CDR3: ASSLDGRGNTGELF
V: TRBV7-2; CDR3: ASHLLANEQF
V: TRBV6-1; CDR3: ASSVAGTDMGGYT
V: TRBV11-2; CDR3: ASSAGLEAQF
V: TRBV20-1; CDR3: SAVPLAGGTDTQY
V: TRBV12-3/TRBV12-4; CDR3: ASSSMREWTKNIQY
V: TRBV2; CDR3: ASSDFRGGNLDTQY
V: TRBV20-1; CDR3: SASLDYGPYNEQF
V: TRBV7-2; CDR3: ASSPTQVGNQPQH
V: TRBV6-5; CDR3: ASSYRDRDYGYT
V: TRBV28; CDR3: ASSVSVAGELF
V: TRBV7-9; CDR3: ASSPLTGVDF
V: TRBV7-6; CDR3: ASSQDRVAEQF
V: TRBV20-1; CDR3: SARGPLLNYGYT
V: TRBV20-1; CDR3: SARDHLNQPQH
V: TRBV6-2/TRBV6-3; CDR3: ASSYSRPATGPHYEQY
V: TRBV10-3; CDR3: ATRPGFGNQPQH
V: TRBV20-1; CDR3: SAGRDSNSPLH
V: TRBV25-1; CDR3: ASSEVIINSPLH
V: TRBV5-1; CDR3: ASSFHRGLQETQY
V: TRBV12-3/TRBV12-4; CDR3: ASSRMVDTEAF
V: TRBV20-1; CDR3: SAKGSGQGTEQF
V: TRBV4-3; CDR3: ASSQGNRPDTQY
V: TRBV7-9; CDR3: ASSSEGDLRGTDTQY
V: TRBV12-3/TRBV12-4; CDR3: ASTATGRTEAF
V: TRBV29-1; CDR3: SVGTFRSGGSSPNEQF
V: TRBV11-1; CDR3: ASSTRVAGGVEQF
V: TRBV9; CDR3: ASSVSGLGDIQY
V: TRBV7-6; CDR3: ASSLVRQSTDTQY
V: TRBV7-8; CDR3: ASSSLVGAKDTEAF
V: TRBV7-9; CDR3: ASNNQGVRIMGGYT
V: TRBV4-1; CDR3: ASSLNAVNSGNTIY
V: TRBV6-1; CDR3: ATKNVQGSTEAF
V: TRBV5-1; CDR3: ASATGGGNTIY